This TCR beta chain was found in a study of T cell repertoires in cytomegalovirus infection. This clonotype has more than one count but fewer than ten. Its antigen is still unknown. TCRdb re-called the reads with MiXCR, one entry per CDR3 protein. This table holds approximately 110,000 distinct CDR3 sequences, under 55% found once. This material consisted of CD8+ T cells from cultured PBMCs, taken from culture after CMV antigen stimulation. The receptor's source is a human donor in good health (CMV status not recorded). Some clones in this sample may be carry-over from other donors' samples.

CDR3 sequence: CASSFQAGLYNEQFF. The CDR3 DNA sequence: TGTGCCAGCAGCTTCCAAGCGGGGCTCTACAATGAGCAGTTCTTC. V gene TRBV7-6 combines with J gene TRBJ2-1; 7 bases match TRBD2. The CDR3 runs to 15 residues. Germline CDR1 reads SGHVS; CDR2 reads FNYEAQ. The ends lost 3 bases at V and 3 bases at J; junction bases unmatched: 5.